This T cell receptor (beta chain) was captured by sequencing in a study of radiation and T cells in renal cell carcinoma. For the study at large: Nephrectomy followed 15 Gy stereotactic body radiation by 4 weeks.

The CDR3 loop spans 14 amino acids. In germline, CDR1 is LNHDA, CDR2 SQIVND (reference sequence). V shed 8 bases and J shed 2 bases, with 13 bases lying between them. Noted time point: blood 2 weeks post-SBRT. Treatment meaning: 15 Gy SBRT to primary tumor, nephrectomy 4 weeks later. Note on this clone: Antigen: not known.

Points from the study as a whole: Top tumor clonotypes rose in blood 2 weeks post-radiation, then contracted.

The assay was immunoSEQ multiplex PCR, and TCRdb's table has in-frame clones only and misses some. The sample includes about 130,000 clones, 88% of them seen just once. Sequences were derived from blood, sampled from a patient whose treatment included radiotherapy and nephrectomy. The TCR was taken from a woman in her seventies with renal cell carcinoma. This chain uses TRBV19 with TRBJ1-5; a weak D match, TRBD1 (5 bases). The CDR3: CASEGSAGNQPQHF. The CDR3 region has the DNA TGTGCCAGTGAGGGGTCAGCGGGCAATCAGCCCCAGCATTTT.